The TCR beta chain under discussion was sequenced for a study of cytomegalovirus exposure and HLA in healthy donors (dated by TCRdb to about 2017). With regard to the full study: An earlier analysis of approximately 590 of the donors reported approximately 290 Gb of sequence data and approximately 110 million unique TCR beta sequences from about 200 million T cells. An early release that covered 500 to 800 HLA-typed donors contained about 290 gigabases of sequencing data and 70 million to 100 million unique TCR sequences. Among the roughly 400 genotyped donors, 75% to 90% belonged to the genetic ancestry cluster associated with self-reported Caucasian donors. The study was designed to test whether signatures of past pathogen exposure could be identified by cataloging public T cell receptors. Using immunosequencing, the study profiled T cell repertoires from fewer than 850 subjects and related those repertoires to cytomegalovirus serostatus. A separate validation cohort of about 110 different subjects was used in addition to the approximately 700-subject first cohort. To predict cytomegalovirus infection status, the study combined high-throughput TCR immunosequencing, statistical association of individual TCRs with disease status, and machine learning. To study patterns of TCR occurrence, a later analysis re-analyzed previously published TCR beta repertoires from several hundred donors and added high-resolution HLA genotyping. Rather than drawing on any new phenotypic data, the later analysis identified candidate immune exposures from TCR beta sequences and the way those sequences occurred across donors. In an earlier analysis of 587 of the donors, high-throughput TCR beta sequencing was used to judge whether each TCR beta V gene segment behaved as functional or pseudogenic. Donor age, sex, ethnicity and CMV serostatus were compiled together with the repertoire data. A later genetic analysis took genome-wide SNP genotypes for about three fifths of the 666 donors and used that subset as a discovery cohort. Every repertoire in the discovery cohort had been generated on one and the same sequencing platform. HLA typing included class I and class II loci at four-digit resolution. The number of typed donors differed by locus: about 620-630 for A, B, C, DRB1 and DQB1; approximately 520 for DQA1; some 610 for DPA1; and some 430 for DPB1. Because of strong linkage in the cohort, a handful of DR-DQ haplotypes were treated as single units for association and clustering. Across some 400 genotyped donors of the cohort, an average of approximately 220,000 unique TCR beta nucleotide sequences per donor were sequenced, and approximately 17% of those sequences were non-productive.

Notes on this clone: Its antigen is still unknown. Qualities for individual bases were not recorded, and no much larger clone is one base off.

The junction carries 7 bases between V and J, which are trimmed by 0 bases and 10 bases respectively. From the germline V gene, CDR1 is MNHEY and CDR2 is SVGAGI. Inclusive of the bounding cysteine and phenylalanine, the CDR3 is 12 residues long. Just CDR3 DNA is preserved here, 36 bases in frame from base 1. What the research found in general, with its limitations: The presence/absence analyses assumed that sequencing depth was roughly uniform across donors, and that assumption may not be true. In an earlier analysis of more than 450 of the donors, most TCR beta V segments were observed in productive rearrangements about 87% or about 30% of the time, broadly matching IMGT annotations. The study gave a list of 150 to 200 TCR beta chains associated with cytomegalovirus. Because counts were too low, fewer than 20 rarely observed V segments, including chromosome 9 orphons, were excluded from the earlier analysis of several hundred of the donors. In a later analysis, most CMV-associated TCR beta chains were found to appear HLA-restricted, with HLA associations seemingly driven largely by CMV exposure. While some public TCRs were present in many individuals, most TCR sequences turned up only very rarely across donors. A further reported finding was that TCR beta sequences accurately predicted the HLA-A and HLA-B alleles for most subjects in the first cohort. Because HLA typing was missing for some donors at each locus, association tests included only the typed subset. A later analysis found that HLA-associated TCR beta chains were more clonally expanded and had lower generation probabilities than equally common non-associated chains. A cluster of highly shared sequence variants was judged likely to be a technical artifact of the sequencing pipeline. Compared with the roughly 700-donor mean, donors in an Asian-associated ancestry cluster had fewer N-insertions in productive TCRs, according to a later genetic analysis. At a false discovery rate of 0.05, a later analysis linked 16,951 TCR beta sequences to specific HLA alleles. In this cohort, only TCR beta chains were sequenced, and detectable features were limited by the absence of alpha or paired-chain data. According to a later analysis, TCR association rates differed among HLA loci, with DRB1 alleles showing the most associated TCRs and HLA-C alleles showing the fewest. Immune exposure information for the cohort was limited to CMV serostatus. The authors suggested that the approach could potentially be extended to other disease states and immunological phenotypes. An association between a missense DCLRE1C variant and V-gene and J-gene trimming of TCR beta chains was found in a later genetic analysis and replicated in an independent cohort. Correlated functional status among segregating V segments might be attributable to linkage disequilibrium, but an unknown experimental factor could not be ruled out. Some IMGT-functional V segments, including TRBV6-2 and TRBV6-3, could not be told apart with the 87-base-pair reads, so those segments were excluded. In a later analysis, several top co-occurrence clusters were reported to appear linked to parvovirus B19, influenza, CMV and Epstein-Barr virus. Strong co-occurrence of HLA alleles, especially DR and DQ, made assigning TCR associations to individual alleles difficult. A few of the identified cytomegalovirus-associated TCR beta chains were confirmed in vitro to be specific for cytomegalovirus antigens. The classifier was reported to diagnose cytomegalovirus status with high specificity and sensitivity in both the original and validation cohorts.

The cohort comprised around 700 healthy bone marrow donors. At the time of sampling, every cohort member was nominally healthy, though immune exposures that went unrecorded were likely present. The donor was CMV seropositive and belonged to the group of about 290 seropositive cohort members. A peripheral blood sample was collected from each donor, and TCR beta sequencing was performed on peripheral blood mononuclear cells. The Qiagen DNeasy Blood Extraction Kit was used to extract genomic DNA from the blood cell samples. Library generation was performed with the immunoSEQ multiplex PCR assay. For the multiplex PCR, a mixture combining 60 forward primers for TCR Vbeta segments and 13 reverse primers for TCR Jbeta segments was used. The CDR3 region of rearranged TCR beta genes was amplified from genomic DNA by a multiplex PCR assay. The Illumina HiSeq System was used to sequence the amplified TCR beta libraries as 87-base-pair reads. The authors' pipeline ran thus. In a later analysis, 80 million or so unique TCR beta chains were counted across the 650 to 750 repertoires, and roughly 10 million of these chains were shared by at least two donors. To remove PCR and sequencing errors, raw reads were error-corrected and collapsed into unique sequences using a nearest-neighbor algorithm that merged closely related sequences. CDR3 sequences were aligned to IMGT reference sequences to assign V, D and J gene segments. For a sequence to be retained, at least a six-nucleotide match to both a V gene segment and a J gene segment was required. Rearrangements were classified as productive when the CDR3 lacked stop codons and remained in frame with V and J, and all other rearrangements were classified as non-productive. Following IMGT convention, CDR3 was defined as the stretch from the second conserved V-encoded cysteine up to the conserved J-encoded phenylalanine. Sequences without an unambiguous match to a single V gene segment were excluded from the earlier analysis of 450 to 650 of the donors. In an earlier analysis of a few hundred of the donors, a V segment was called functional when productive rearrangements were above 56.7%, and segregating when the standard deviation between donors exceeded 5%. A statistical classification framework was developed to diagnose cytomegalovirus status using the catalog of TCR beta chain sequences. In a later analysis, TCR nucleotide sequences were compared against IMGT/GENE-DB human TR gene sequences so that V and J genes could be assigned. A later analysis assigned CDR3 sequences and most-parsimonious VDJ recombination scenarios with the TCRdist pipeline. A later analysis defined each TCR beta chain by its CDR3 amino acid sequence plus V-gene family, and excluded reads lacking a unique V-gene family. To address suspected cross-contamination and a sequencing artifact, a later analysis removed a few hundred highly shared, low-generation-probability nucleotide sequences. A later analysis calculated a clonal expansion index for each public chain from normalized within-repertoire ranks of inferred template counts. Generation probabilities in a later analysis came from a VDJ recombination model fitted to out-of-frame rearrangements, and those results were checked against IGoR. In a later analysis, hypergeometric tests were used to score TCR-TCR, TCR-HLA and TCR-CMV co-occurrence, with a repertoire-size bias correction applied to TCR pairs. False discovery rates were estimated in a later analysis by permuting HLA or CMV assignments 20 times. In a later analysis, co-occurring TCRs were grouped with DBSCAN, and TCRdist sequence similarity was added when clustering was performed within HLA-allele-positive subsets. For co-occurrence clustering, repertoires with fewer than 30,000 or more than 120,000 public chains were excluded, along with a handful of repertoires with anomalous nucleotide sharing. What TCRdb holds here is the immuneACCESS table cut down to in-frame rearrangements. Part of the clones is not present; checked against another copy, under half of the missing clones reflect an unresolved V gene, and the others are unexplained. The V and J calls and clone size come from that table; D and trimming were worked out from the DNA. This sample holds about 130,000 clones; 82% were observed only once. Approximately 10% of the sample comes from the top ten.

The receptor chain draws on TRBV6-5 and TRBJ2-1; the D region possibly corresponds to TRBD2 (6 bases align). Source material: PBMCs. The TCR originated in a male donor in good health and CMV-seropositive. CDR3 reads: CASSYSEGEQFF. The sequenced DNA: TGTGCCAGCAGTTACTCGGAGGGAGAGCAGTTCTTC.